This T cell receptor (beta chain) was retrieved from a study of cytomegalovirus exposure and HLA in healthy donors. Findings and caveats of the study: It was reported in a later analysis that an Asian-associated ancestry cluster showed fewer N-insertions than the 666-donor mean.

The donors comprised healthy bone marrow donors. Germline V gene lookup returns CDR1 WSHSY and CDR2 SAAADI. V lost 7 bases, J lost 5 bases, and 5 bases stayed unmatched. This CDR3 has 14 amino acids. Comment on this clone: Its antigen is as yet unknown.

PCR amplification relied on 60 Vbeta primers (plus 13 Jbeta primers). Per the original data handling: An analysis that came later counted tens of millions of unique TCR beta chains, 10 million to 11 million shared. Measured with immunoSEQ multiplex PCR; TCRdb has only the in-frame clones, and not every one. Clone size and V and J calls were adopted from that table, with D and trimming inferred from the DNA. The sample contains some 190,000 clones, just under 75% of which appear only once. This sequence originates from a woman aged 25 to 39 in good health and CMV-seropositive. Source material: PBMCs. The J gene is TRBJ1-4, the V gene TRBV10-2; TRBD1 agrees at 9 bases. The CDR3 region has the DNA TGCGCCAGCAAACTCGGGACAGGGAATGAAAAACTGTTTTTT. This codes for CASKLGTGNEKLFF.